This T cell receptor beta chain came from a study of T cell repertoires in cytomegalovirus infection. Study-wide context: CMV infection and matching HLA type were both indicated by public TCR beta signatures. General study points: Accumulated public TCR beta family frequency recognized individuals carrying CMV together with the relevant HLA. Ex vivo, HLA-C-restricted CMV-specific TCR beta clonotypes prevailed over the rest of the response.

The V gene end was trimmed by 0 bases and the J gene end by 0 bases; junction bases not matched to a gene: 5. Germline-derived CDR1 and CDR2 are MNHEY and SVGEGT. This CDR3 comprises 18 residues. From the reads, TCRdb called clonotypes with MiXCR, one entry per CDR3 protein. This sample has around 200,000 distinct CDR3 sequences, with about 18% found just once. Note on this clonotype: Its cognate antigen is unknown.

The sequenced material came from CD8+ T cells from PBMCs. This chain uses TRBV6-2 or TRBV6-3 with TRBJ2-6; 7 nucleotides agree with TRBD1. The sequence was obtained from a human donor in good health (CMV status not recorded). Some clones in this sample may be carry-over from other donors' samples. This CDR3 reads CASSYSGTGDSGANVLTF. The CDR3 nucleotides read TGTGCCAGCAGTTACTCCGGAACAGGGGACTCTGGGGCCAACGTCCTGACTTTC.